This T cell receptor beta chain was sequenced during a study of PD-L1 blockade in urothelial cancer. At the level of the study: Atezolizumab 1,200 mg was given intravenously every 3 weeks, starting 2014. Prior chemotherapy regimens per patient numbered 0 to 3. Analysis of blood occurred 3 weeks (second dose) and 6 weeks after treatment start.

Indicated time point: peripheral blood 6 weeks after treatment start. With respect to this clone: Its specificity is unknown.

Sequencing was performed with immunoSEQ multiplex PCR; in TCRdb, only in-frame clones are kept and a portion is missing. The table lists some 110,000 clones, 85% to 95% of them singletons. V was clipped by 5 bases and J by 4 bases; unmatched bases: 7. This CDR3 has 15 amino acids. Looked up from germline, CDR1 is MDHEN and CDR2 is SYDVKM. General study points: Larger 3-week expansion of tumor-associated blood clones was seen in durable-benefit patients.

The rearrangement joins TRBV28 to TRBJ2-7; 11 nucleotides agree with TRBD2. The sequencing here drew on PBMCs, taken around atezolizumab (anti-PD-L1) treatment. The origin of this receptor is a man aged 60 to 75 with urothelial cancer. The CDR3 loop reads CASSTTSGSKYEQYF. The CDR3 DNA follows: TGTGCCAGCAGTACCACTAGCGGGAGCAAGTACGAGCAGTACTTC.